The clone carrying this TCR beta chain was observed a few times. Its antigen is still unknown. This sample is part of a study of T cells after yellow fever vaccination. Study in general: SMART-Seq v4 Ultra Low Input served to prepare low-cell-number fractions. Points from the study as a whole: The presence of abundant clonotypes contaminating from the bulk population was possible in FACS-sorted repertoires. Across the CD4 and CD8 compartments, a small share of clonotypes was present in both.

The CDR3 has 13 amino acids. Per the germline V gene, CDR1 is SGHNT and CDR2 is YYREEE (reference sequence). The J segment lost 5 bases and the V segment lost 6 bases, leaving 5 bases of the junction unmatched. TCRdb re-called the 5' RACE reads through MiXCR, storing one row per CDR3 protein. Among just under 600,000 distinct CDR3 sequences listed, 13% were seen once. J is TRBJ2-1 and V is TRBV5-4; 7 bases match TRBD2. This TCR derives from a man aged 30 to 45 who received the YFV17D yellow fever vaccine. This sample comprised PBMCs, obtained on the day of the yellow fever booster vaccination. The CDR3: CASTASGNNEQFF. In DNA form, the CDR3 reads TGTGCCAGCACAGCTAGCGGAAACAATGAGCAGTTCTTC.